This TCR beta chain was sequenced for a study of neurological immune-mediated disorders. Time point given: longitudinal time-point 2. The CDR3 extends over 18 amino acids. Germline lookup yields CDR1 SGHTA and CDR2 FQGNSA. J gave up 5 bases and V 5 bases, and 15 bases lay outside the gene matches. TCRdb re-called the 5' RACE reads through MiXCR, storing one row per CDR3 protein. The sample comprises 50,000 or so distinct CDR3 sequences, around 13% of which are singletons, and roughly 4.8% rests with the top ten. The table lists this clonotype with many counts. This receptor was obtained from a male donor with HTLV-1-associated myelopathy (HAM/TSP). Specimen: PBMCs. This chain joins TRBV7-2 and TRBJ2-3; TRBD2 aligns across 11 bases. The CDR3 protein is CASSLVRLAGPQGDTQYF. The CDR3 nucleotides read TGTGCCAGCAGCCTCGTAAGACTAGCGGGGCCACAAGGAGATACGCAGTATTTT.